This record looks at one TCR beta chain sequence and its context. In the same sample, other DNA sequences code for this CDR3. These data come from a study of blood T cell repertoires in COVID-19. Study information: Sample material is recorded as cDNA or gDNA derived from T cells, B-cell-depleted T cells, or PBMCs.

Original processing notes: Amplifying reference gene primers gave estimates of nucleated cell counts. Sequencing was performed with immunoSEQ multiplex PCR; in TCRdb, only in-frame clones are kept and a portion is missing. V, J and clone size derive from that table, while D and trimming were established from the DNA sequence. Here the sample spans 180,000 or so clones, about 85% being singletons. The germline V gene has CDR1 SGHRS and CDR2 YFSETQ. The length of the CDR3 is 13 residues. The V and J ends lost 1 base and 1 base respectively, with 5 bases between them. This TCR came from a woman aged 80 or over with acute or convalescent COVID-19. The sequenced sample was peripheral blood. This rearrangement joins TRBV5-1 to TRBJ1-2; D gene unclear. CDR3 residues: CASSLTDNYGYTF. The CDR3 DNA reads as TGCGCCAGCAGCTTGACAGATAACTATGGCTACACCTTC.